The clone carrying this T cell receptor (beta chain) was picked up one time. Produced via immunoSEQ multiplex PCR; TCRdb's table is partial and in-frame only. The top ten hold about 8% of the sample, which has around 26,000 clones, roughly 85% seen once. This specimen belongs to a study of cytotoxic CD8 clonotypes in ibrutinib-treated CLL. At the level of the study: The patients, under 13 relapsed/refractory and roughly 15 treatment-naive, included around 18 who were IGHV unmutated. Response was recorded as partial in 25 or so patients and complete in 2; at median around 70 months, approximately 14 remained remitted and approximately 12 had progressed.

Germline CDR1 is SGHTA and CDR2 is FQGTGA. V lost 8 bases and J lost 0, with 11 bases in between. This CDR3 contains 14 residues. The sample here was PBMCs, taken after 24 months of ibrutinib treatment. This TCR came from a human donor with chronic lymphocytic leukemia. J is TRBJ1-3 and V is TRBV7-3; a possible D gene is TRBD1 (5 bases). The CDR3 DNA sequence: TGTGCCAGCTCGGGGGGTTACTCTGGAAACACCATATATTTT. Translation gives CASSGGYSGNTIYF.